This TCR beta chain was sequenced in a study of metastatic and nonmetastatic thyroid tumors. Study details: The study looked at repertoires side by side in blood and in tumor or nodule tissue from malignant and benign thyroid patients.

This clone was detected many times. The antigen is undetermined. Study findings and constraints: It was reportedly found that TCR beta diversity was significantly higher in malignant thyroid tumors than in benign nodules, a difference seen in both blood and tumor samples.

In the original processing: For papillary thyroid cancer, a distant-metastasis classifier was constructed from CDR3 differences observed across clinicopathological groups. TCRdb re-analyzed the PCR reads through MiXCR. TCRdb's processing, not the authors', yielded these V and J calls. The sample shows some 83,000 clones, approximately 12% of them seen only once. Thyroid surgery was preceded by no treatment in any patient. The V gene lost 2 bases and the J gene lost 8 bases, with 12 bases spanning the gap. The CDR3 totals 14 residues. From germline, CDR1 is SGHVS and CDR2 FNYEAQ. This clonotype was obtained from a female donor with papillary thyroid cancer or a benign thyroid nodule (not recorded which). Some clones in this sample may be carry-over from other donors' samples. The rearrangement joins TRBV7-6 to TRBJ2-2; D unclear. Material: tumor tissue. CDR3 residues: CASSLNPGVGELFF. The CDR3 DNA follows: TGTGCCAGCAGCTTAAATCCTGGGGTAGGGGAGCTGTTTTTT.